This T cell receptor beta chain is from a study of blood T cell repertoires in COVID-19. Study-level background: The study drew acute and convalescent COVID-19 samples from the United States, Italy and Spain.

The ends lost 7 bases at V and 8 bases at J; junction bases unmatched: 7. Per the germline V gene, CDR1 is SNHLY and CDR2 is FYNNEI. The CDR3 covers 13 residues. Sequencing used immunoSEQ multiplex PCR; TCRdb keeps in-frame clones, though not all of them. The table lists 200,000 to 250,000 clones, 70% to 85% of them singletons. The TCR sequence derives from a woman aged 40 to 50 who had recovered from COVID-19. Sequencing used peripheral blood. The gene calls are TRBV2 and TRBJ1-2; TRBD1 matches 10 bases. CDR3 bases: TGTGCCAGCAAGGACAGGGGGGTTGCGGGCTACACCTTC. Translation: CASKDRGVAGYTF.